Each of the 23 T cell receptor beta chains below was sequenced from the same sample in a study of memory CD4+ T cells and cytomegalovirus serostatus. Single viable CD3+CD4+CD8-CD45RO+ cells were sorted as the memory CD4+ T cells. Clones were sequenced by immunoSEQ multiplex PCR, and TCRdb holds only the in-frame ones, with some missing. This table holds 40,000 to 55,000 clones, over 70% found once. The sequencing sample was made of memory CD4+ T cells from blood. These receptors originate from an adult in good health and CMV-seropositive.

This rearrangement joins TRBV6-5 to TRBJ2-3; unclear D gene. The germline V gene encodes CDR1 MNHEY and CDR2 SVGAGI. Trimming cost V 3 bases and J 2 bases, with 9 bases left between them. This CDR3 has 14 amino acids. CDR3 DNA sequence: TGTGCCAGCAGTTATACACAGACCACAGATACGCAGTATTTT. As protein: CASSYTQTTDTQYF.

The chain joins TRBV27 to TRBJ2-4; D is unclear. CDR1 is MNHEY, CDR2 SMNVEV, per germline (reference sequence). Trimming pared 5 bases from V and 1 base from J, leaving 6 bases between. The CDR3 contains 13 residues. The CDR3 DNA reads as TGTGCCAGCAGTCCCCACGCCAAAAACATTCAGTACTTC. Protein: CASSPHAKNIQYF.

This chain connects TRBV18 to TRBJ2-5; 13 positions match TRBD2. From germline, CDR1 is KGHSH and CDR2 LQKENI. This CDR3 spans 16 amino acids. V dropped 4 bases and J dropped 2; count of bases not matched to a gene: 4. CDR3 residues: CASSLWTSGGQETQYF. The CDR3 nucleotides read TGTGCCAGCTCACTTTGGACTAGCGGGGGTCAAGAGACCCAGTACTTC.

This clone appeared once. The chain links TRBV6-1 to TRBJ2-3; TRBD2 agrees at 15 bases. The junction had 11 bases not matched to a gene; V was cut back by 0 bases and J by 4 bases. From germline, CDR1 is MNHNS and CDR2 SASEGT. The CDR3 is made up of 20 amino acids. CDR3 in DNA: TGTGCCAGCAGTGAAGCGGGTAGGGGACTAGCGGGAGGTCCGTCAGATACGCAGTATTTT. Its translation is CASSEAGRGLAGGPSDTQYF.

The chain uses TRBV19 and TRBJ1-6; D remains unclear. Trimming pared 6 bases from V and 0 bases from J, leaving 6 bases between. The CDR3 totals 14 residues. Germline CDR1 is LNHDA and CDR2 is SQIVND (reference sequence). CDR3 protein: CASRVSSYNSPLHF. The DNA of the CDR3 is TGTGCCAGTAGGGTGAGCTCCTATAATTCACCCCTCCACTTT.

The chain employs TRBV28 and TRBJ1-1; D is unresolved. Per the germline V gene, CDR1 is MDHEN and CDR2 is SYDVKM. Deletions cut 2 bases from V and 4 bases from J, with 23 bases between. CDR3 length equals 18 residues. DNA of the CDR3: TGTGCCAGCAGTTTAAGGGTCCGTACAATGCTTCGTGGCACTGAAGCTTTCTTT. Translation: CASSLRVRTMLRGTEAFF.

The rearrangement joins TRBV4-3 to TRBJ1-4; D possibly corresponds to TRBD1 (5 bases). Trimming stripped 4 bases from V and 8 bases from J, with 14 bases between. CDR3 length: 14 residues. The V gene's germline CDR1 is LGHNA and CDR2 YSLEER. CDR3 sequence (DNA): TGCGCCAGCAGCCCTGTGGGGGGTAAAGAAAAACTGTTTTTT. Its translation is CASSPVGGKEKLFF.

The rearrangement joins TRBV5-1 to TRBJ2-7, with 8 bases matching TRBD2. This CDR3 has 15 amino acids. V lost 2 bases and J lost 1; bases outside the gene matches: 5. Per the germline V gene, CDR1 is SGHRS and CDR2 is YFSETQ. This chain's CDR3 is CASSLNAGGSYEQYF. CDR3 sequence (DNA): TGCGCCAGCAGCTTAAACGCGGGAGGTTCCTACGAGCAGTACTTC.

V usage is TRBV7-9 and J usage is TRBJ1-1; D not certain. Germline V gene lookup returns CDR1 SEHNR and CDR2 FQNEAQ (reference sequence). The CDR3 covers 14 residues. Trimming took 1 base from V and 0 from J, leaving 6 bases between them. The CDR3 region is CASSLDGMNTEAFF. The CDR3, as DNA: TGTGCCAGCAGCTTAGACGGGATGAACACTGAAGCTTTCTTT.

The V gene is TRBV19, the J gene TRBJ2-6; D tentatively fits TRBD1 or TRBD2 (5 bases each). This CDR3 has 17 amino acids. Between the trimmed V and J ends, which lost 6 bases and 4 bases, there was a span of 19 bases. The germline gives CDR1 LNHDA, CDR2 SQIVND (reference sequence). CDR3 sequence: CASRPGPVEVGANVLTF. For the CDR3, the DNA is TGTGCCAGTAGGCCGGGACCGGTCGAGGTCGGGGCCAACGTCCTGACTTTC.

V and J are TRBV5-1 and TRBJ2-6; no clear D gene. The V end lost 1 base, the J end lost 4 bases, and 12 bases lay between the germline ends. The germline V gene encodes CDR1 SGHRS and CDR2 YFSETQ. The CDR3 sequence is 16 residues long. CDR3 sequence (DNA): TGCGCCAGCAGCTTGTTAGCCCGATCGGGGGCCAACGTCCTGACTTTC. Translating it yields CASSLLARSGANVLTF.

V and J are TRBV19 and TRBJ2-5; the match to TRBD1 covers 9 bases. The J call may not be correct, given that the DNA end is closer to TRBJ2-7. The germline CDR1 and CDR2 sequences are LNHDA and SQIVND (reference sequence). The CDR3 has 13 amino acids. Here the CDR3 reads CASSSDRGYEQYF. The DNA of the CDR3 is TGTGCCAGTAGTTCGGACAGGGGCTACGAGCAGTACTTC.

This clone was recorded only once. The V and J genes are TRBV28 and TRBJ2-2; 12 bases line up with TRBD2. The CDR3 loop spans 16 amino acids. J gave up 5 bases and V 6 bases, and 7 bases lay outside the gene matches. CDR1 and CDR2 (germline): MDHEN, SYDVKM. This chain's CDR3 is CASSRLAGAGTGELFF. The CDR3 DNA is TGTGCCAGCAGCCGACTAGCGGGGGCTGGGACCGGGGAGCTGTTTTTT.

This clone appeared a few times. The chain uses TRBV6-5 and TRBJ1-2; 8 nucleotides align to TRBD1. The CDR3 is 15 residues long. Per germline, CDR1 MNHEY and CDR2 SVGAGI. V was clipped by 6 bases and J by 5 bases; unmatched bases: 11. The CDR3 nucleotides read TGTGCCAGCAGATACCGGGACAGGAGGTTTTATGGCTACACCTTC. Its translation is CASRYRDRRFYGYTF.

V and J are TRBV2 and TRBJ2-2; maybe TRBD2 (7 bases). The CDR3 length is 14 residues. Germline CDR1 reads SNHLY; CDR2 reads FYNNEI. V was clipped by 3 bases and J by 7 bases, with 12 bases between them. The CDR3 reads CASSDGGRNGELFF. The CDR3 DNA reads TGTGCCAGCAGTGACGGGGGGCGCAACGGGGAGCTGTTTTTT.

V and J are TRBV10-3 and TRBJ1-3; D ambiguous. Germline CDR1 is ENHRY and CDR2 is SYGVKD. CDR3 length equals 14 residues. V dropped 5 bases and J dropped 4 bases, with 12 bases sitting between them. CDR3 nucleotides: TGTGCCATCAGTTCAACTCTGGGGGGAAACACCATATATTTT. Translation gives CAISSTLGGNTIYF.

In its sample, this clone was seen a few times. J is TRBJ1-1 and V is TRBV5-1; D is undetermined. With 4 bases removed from V and 6 bases from J, the gap between germline ends came to 16 bases. The germline V gene has CDR1 SGHRS and CDR2 YFSETQ. This CDR3 has 14 amino acids. The DNA of the CDR3 is TGCGCCAGCAGCACGGGCCTCACAAACGCTGAAGCTTTCTTT. This gives the protein CASSTGLTNAEAFF.

The chain is built from TRBV2 and TRBJ1-1; D unclear. The germline V gene encodes CDR1 SNHLY and CDR2 FYNNEI. The CDR3 runs 13 residues. Trimming removed 9 bases from V and 0 bases from J, with 11 bases in between. The CDR3 here is CASRHFMNTEAFF. The CDR3 DNA sequence: TGTGCCAGTAGACACTTCATGAACACTGAAGCTTTCTTT.

V is TRBV4-3 and J is TRBJ1-5, with no clear D. Germline assignment: CDR1 LGHNA and CDR2 YSLEER. The V end lost 0 bases, the J end lost 1 base, and 13 bases lay between the germline ends. The CDR3 is 17 amino acids. As DNA, the CDR3 is TGCGCCAGCAGCCAAGATCTCCCAGCAAGAAGCAATCAGCCCCAGCATTTT. Encoded protein: CASSQDLPARSNQPQHF.

The rearrangement joins TRBV19 to TRBJ1-2; 9 bases match TRBD1. The CDR3 runs 14 residues. V trimming: 5 bases; J trimming: 3 bases; junction bases outside the gene matches: 4. Germline V lookup: CDR1 LNHDA, CDR2 SQIVND (reference sequence). DNA of the CDR3: TGTGCCAGTAGTCCATGGACAGGGGACTATGGCTACACCTTC. As protein: CASSPWTGDYGYTF.

The chain links TRBV19 to TRBJ1-2, with D maybe TRBD1 (5 bases). V lost 8 bases, J lost 4 bases, and 20 bases lay in between. Germline V gives CDR1 LNHDA, CDR2 SQIVND (reference sequence). The CDR3 contains 15 residues. Here the CDR3 DNA reads TGTGCCAGTCGTTATCAGATAGGGACCGGCTATGGCTACACCTTC. Its protein product is CASRYQIGTGYGYTF.

Here the CDR3 reads CASTYTQGTEAFF. The CDR3 bases are TGCGCCAGCACCTACACACAGGGTACTGAAGCTTTCTTT. J is TRBJ1-1 and V is TRBV5-1; possible D gene TRBD1, 6 bases. This CDR3 is 13 amino acids long. With 6 bases removed from V and 5 bases from J, the gap between germline ends came to 14 bases. The V gene's germline CDR1 is SGHRS and CDR2 YFSETQ.

In its sample, this clone was seen a few times. The V call is TRBV19, the J call TRBJ2-7; tentative D call: TRBD1 (6 bases). The CDR3 totals 14 residues. The germline V gene has CDR1 LNHDA and CDR2 SQIVND (reference sequence). Deletions cut 10 bases from V and 5 bases from J, with 21 bases between. The CDR3 sequence is CAKTRDKRIDEQYF. The DNA for the CDR3 is TGTGCCAAAACGAGGGACAAGAGGATCGACGAGCAGTACTTC.